This TCR beta chain derives from a study of vaccination effects on CD4 cells after COVID-19. Across the whole study: Sample collection from two convalescent patients occurred 16 days and one week before vaccination. General study findings and limits: Clonal contraction was marked in infection- and vaccine-induced clones late after vaccination.

Ahead of sequencing, the ViraFEST assay grew antigen-specific CD4+ T cells using viral peptide pools. It was after approximately 11 days of culture that CD4+ T cells were isolated. A PCR test confirmed that the person had SARS-CoV-2 infection between March and December 2020. This clone appeared a single time. The target antigen is unknown. Some clones are missing from TCRdb's copy, which holds only in-frame ones; the method was immunoSEQ multiplex PCR. Of under 55,000 clones listed, around 72% are singletons. Trimming left V 5 bases short and J 0 bases short, with 12 bases between. From germline, CDR1 is SGHNT and CDR2 YENEEA. This CDR3 is built from 15 residues.

This clonotype was obtained from a human donor who had a prior SARS-CoV-2 infection. The material was CD4+ T cells from PBMCs cultured with a peptide pool, obtained before COVID-19 vaccination. V is TRBV11-3 and J is TRBJ2-3; no firm D call. The chain's CDR3 is CASSPFSASTDTQYF. The CDR3 DNA is TGTGCCAGCAGCCCATTCTCAGCGAGCACAGATACGCAGTATTTT.